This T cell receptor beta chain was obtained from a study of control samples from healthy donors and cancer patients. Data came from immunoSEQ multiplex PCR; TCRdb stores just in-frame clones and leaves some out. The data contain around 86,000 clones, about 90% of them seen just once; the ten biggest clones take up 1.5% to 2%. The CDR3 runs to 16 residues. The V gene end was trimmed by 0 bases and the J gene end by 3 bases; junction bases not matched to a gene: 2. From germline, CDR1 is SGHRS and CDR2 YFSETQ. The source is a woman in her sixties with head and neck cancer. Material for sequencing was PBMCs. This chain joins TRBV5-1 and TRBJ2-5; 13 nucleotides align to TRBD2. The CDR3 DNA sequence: TGCGCCAGCAGCTTGGAGGGACTAGCGGGGAAAGAGACCCAGTACTTC. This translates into CASSLEGLAGKETQYF.